This passage covers 15 T cell receptor beta chains from one sample sequenced in a study of blood T cell repertoires in COVID-19. Profiling relied on immunoSEQ multiplex PCR, and the TCRdb table lists in-frame clones only, not all of them. The sample holds around 230,000 clones; roughly 89% are singletons and the top ten take 3% to 4.5%. The source material was PBMCs or T cells enriched from blood (not recorded which). These receptor sequences come from a woman aged 40 to 49 with acute COVID-19.

J is TRBJ1-3 and V is TRBV5-1; TRBD1 is a possible D gene (6 bases). CDR3 size: 15 residues. V lost 4 bases to trimming and J lost 4 bases, with 15 bases between them. CDR1 and CDR2 from the germline V gene are SGHRS and YFSETQ. The CDR3 bases are TGCGCCAGCAGCCTCGGGCCAGGGGAAGGAAACACCATATATTTT. Amino acid sequence: CASSLGPGEGNTIYF.

This chain links TRBV4-3 with TRBJ1-1, with 8 bases identical to TRBD1. The CDR3 has 16 residues. CDR1 LGHNA and CDR2 YSLEER come from the germline V gene. With 2 bases clipped from V and 1 base from J, the junction kept 6 bases outside the gene matches. CDR3 loop: CASSQTRTGKNTEAFF. As DNA, the CDR3 is TGCGCCAGCAGCCAAACCCGGACAGGGAAGAACACTGAAGCTTTCTTT.

This clone was counted once. The chain recombines TRBV2 with TRBJ1-2; D might be TRBD1 (6 bases). V was shortened by 0 bases and J by 8 bases, with 13 bases between the two germline ends. The CDR3 runs to 14 residues. The germline CDR1 and CDR2 sequences are SNHLY and FYNNEI. Written as DNA, the CDR3 is TGTGCCAGCAGTGAAGCTCCAGGGGAGGGAGGCTACACCTTC. Its translation: CASSEAPGEGGYTF.

This rearrangement joins TRBV3-1 (or the pseudogene TRBV3-2) to TRBJ1-5; D remains ambiguous. The CDR3 contains 15 residues. Germline lookup yields CDR1 LGHDT and CDR2 YNNKEL (reference sequence). Between the trimmed V and J ends, which lost 0 bases and 7 bases, there was a span of 13 bases. The CDR3 coding sequence is TGTGCCAGCAGCCAAGAGGGTTCCCGAGGACAGCCCCAGCATTTT. It specifies CASSQEGSRGQPQHF.

The gene calls are TRBV5-6 and TRBJ1-2, with a tentative D call TRBD1 (5 bases). Trimming removed 0 bases at V and 7 bases at J, with 16 bases between. The CDR3 has 15 residues. Germline CDR1 SGHDT, CDR2 YYEEEE. The CDR3 DNA is TGTGCCAGCAGCTTGGAAGGGGTGCAGGTTTCTGGCTACACCTTC. This codes for CASSLEGVQVSGYTF.

The gene calls are TRBV9 and TRBJ1-2; 10 bases agree with TRBD1. The CDR3 has 17 amino acids. Germline CDR1 and CDR2: SGDLS and YYNGEE. Trimming at V came to 3 bases and at J to 3 bases, leaving 11 bases not matched to a gene. CDR3 DNA sequence: TGTGCCAGCAGCGGTCGACAGGGGGCTGGGAGTGACTATGGCTACACCTTC. Amino acids: CASSGRQGAGSDYGYTF.

This rearrangement joins TRBV10-3 to TRBJ2-1, with D unresolved. CDR3 length equals 13 residues. Looked up from germline, CDR1 is ENHRY and CDR2 is SYGVKD. Deletions cut 0 bases from V and 13 bases from J, with 13 bases between. The CDR3 nucleotides read TGTGCCATCAGTGAGTCGACTCAACCTTTACAGTTCTTC. This sequence encodes CAISESTQPLQFF.

V is TRBV7-6 and J is TRBJ2-7, with 10 bases identical to TRBD2. Germline CDR1 and CDR2: SGHVS and FNYEAQ. This CDR3 comprises 15 residues. J was trimmed by 2 bases and V by 4 bases; bases with no gene match: 5. In DNA, the CDR3 is TGTGCCAGCAGCTCCCGCCTAGCGGGGGCCTACGAGCAGTACTTC. Its translation: CASSSRLAGAYEQYF.

This sequence joins TRBV7-3 and TRBJ1-6, with a possible D match to TRBD1 (6 bases). V was clipped by 4 bases and J by 5 bases, with 6 bases between them. Per the germline V gene, CDR1 is SGHTA and CDR2 is FQGTGA. This CDR3 has 13 residues. Here the CDR3 DNA reads TGTGCCAGCAGCTGGACAGATAATTCACCCCTCCACTTT. The encoded protein is CASSWTDNSPLHF.

The chain employs TRBV9 and TRBJ1-3; the D is unclear. This CDR3 has 13 residues. V was clipped by 4 bases and J by 4 bases, with 9 bases between them. From germline, CDR1 is SGDLS and CDR2 YYNGEE. CDR3: CASSPRIGNTIYF. The CDR3 nucleotides are TGTGCCAGCAGCCCCCGTATAGGAAACACCATATATTTT.

V is TRBV30 and J is TRBJ1-2; a weak D match, TRBD1 (5 bases). Trimming stripped 3 bases from V and 5 bases from J, with 7 bases between. The CDR3 spans 11 residues. CDR1 and CDR2 from the germline V gene are GTSNPN and SVGIG (reference sequence). The DNA of the CDR3 is TGTGCCTGGAGGGACATGTATGGCTACACCTTC. Translation: CAWRDMYGYTF.

The chain links TRBV4-2 to TRBJ1-2; 8 bases are shared with TRBD1. The CDR3 sequence is 14 residues long. The V gene's germline CDR1 is LGHNA and CDR2 YNFKEQ. V trimming: 5 bases; J trimming: 2 bases; junction bases outside the gene matches: 4. CDR3 protein: CASSERTGNYGYTF. In nucleotides, the CDR3 is TGTGCCAGCAGCGAGAGGACAGGGAACTATGGCTACACCTTC.

The chain couples TRBV7-8 to TRBJ1-4; TRBD1 might be the D (6 bases). V was pared by 2 bases and J by 4 bases, with 17 bases between. The V gene's germline CDR1 is SGHVS and CDR2 FQNEAQ. CDR3 length: 17 amino acids. The CDR3 here is CASSLLGAGRSNEKLFF. CDR3 nucleotide sequence: TGTGCCAGCAGCTTACTGGGGGCAGGGCGAAGTAATGAAAAACTGTTTTTT.

The chain recombines TRBV14 with TRBJ1-2; the match to TRBD1 covers 7 bases. CDR1 and CDR2 (germline): SGHDN, FVKESK. This CDR3 region has 13 residues. The V gene end was trimmed by 4 bases and the J gene end by 5 bases; junction bases not matched to a gene: 4. CDR3 DNA sequence: TGTGCCAGCAGCCTGGGACAGAATTATGGCTACACCTTC. Its protein product is CASSLGQNYGYTF. Based on the CDR3 plus reference TRBV14 and TRBJ1-2, the full variable domain is EAGVTQFPSHSVIEKGQTVTLRCDPISGHDNLYWYRRVMGKEIKFLLHFVKESKQDESGMPNNRFLAERTGGTYSTLKVQPAELEDSGVYFCASSLGQNYGYTFGSGTRLTVV.

This chain connects TRBV7-2 to TRBJ2-5; D may be TRBD2 (6 bases). The CDR3 length is 14 residues. Germline V CDR1 and CDR2: SGHTA, FQGNSA. Trimming took off 2 bases at V and 3 bases at J, with 10 bases between the two ends. CDR3 sequence reads: CASSLWGGKETQYF. CDR3 DNA sequence: TGTGCCAGCAGCTTATGGGGAGGCAAAGAGACCCAGTACTTC.